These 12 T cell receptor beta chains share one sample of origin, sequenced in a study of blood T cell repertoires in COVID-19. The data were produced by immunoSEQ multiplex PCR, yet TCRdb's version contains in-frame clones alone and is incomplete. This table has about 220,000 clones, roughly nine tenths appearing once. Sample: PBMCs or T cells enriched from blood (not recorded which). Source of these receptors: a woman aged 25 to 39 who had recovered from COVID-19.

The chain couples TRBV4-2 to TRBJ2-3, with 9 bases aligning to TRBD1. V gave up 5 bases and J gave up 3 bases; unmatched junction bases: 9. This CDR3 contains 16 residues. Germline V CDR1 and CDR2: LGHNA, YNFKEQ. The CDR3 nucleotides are TGTGCCAGCAGCACCCCCGGGACAGGGCTGACAGATACGCAGTATTTT. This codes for CASSTPGTGLTDTQYF.

The CDR3 is CAISVPRGGNEQFF. CDR3 DNA: TGTGCCATCAGTGTCCCCCGAGGGGGCAATGAGCAGTTCTTC. V usage is TRBV10-3 and J usage is TRBJ2-1, with D possibly being TRBD1 (6 bases). Trimming left V 4 bases short and J 6 bases short, with 13 bases between. CDR3 size: 14 residues. The germline gives CDR1 ENHRY, CDR2 SYGVKD.

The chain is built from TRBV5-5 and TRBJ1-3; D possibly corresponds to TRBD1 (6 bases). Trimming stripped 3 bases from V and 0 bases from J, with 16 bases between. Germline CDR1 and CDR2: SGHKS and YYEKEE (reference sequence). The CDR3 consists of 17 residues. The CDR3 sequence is CASSWTRDTFSGNTIYF. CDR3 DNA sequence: TGTGCCAGCAGCTGGACACGGGACACCTTCTCTGGAAACACCATATATTTT. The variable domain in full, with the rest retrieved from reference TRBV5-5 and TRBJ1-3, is DAGVTQSPTHLIKTRGQQVTLRCSPISGHKSVSWYQQVLGQGPQFIFQYYEKEERGRGNFPDRFSARQFPNYSSELNVNALLLGDSALYLCASSWTRDTFSGNTIYFGEGSWLTVV.

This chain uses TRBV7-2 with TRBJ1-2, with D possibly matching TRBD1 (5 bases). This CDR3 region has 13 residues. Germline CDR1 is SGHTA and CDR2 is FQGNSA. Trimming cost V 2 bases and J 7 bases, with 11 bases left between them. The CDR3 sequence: CASSLSTGRGYTF. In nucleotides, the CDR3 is TGTGCCAGCAGCTTAAGTACAGGCCGTGGCTACACCTTC.

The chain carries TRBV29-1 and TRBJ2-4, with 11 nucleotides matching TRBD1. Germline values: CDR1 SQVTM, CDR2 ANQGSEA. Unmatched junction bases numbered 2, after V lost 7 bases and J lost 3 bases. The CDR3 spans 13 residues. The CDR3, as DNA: TGCAGCGCCGGGACAGGGGGCAAAAACATTCAGTACTTC. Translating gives CSAGTGGKNIQYF.

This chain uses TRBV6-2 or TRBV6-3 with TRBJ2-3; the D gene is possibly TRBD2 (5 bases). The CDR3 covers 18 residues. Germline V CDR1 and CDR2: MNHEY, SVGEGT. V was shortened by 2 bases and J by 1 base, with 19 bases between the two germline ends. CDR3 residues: CASSYPDLAPRGTDTQYF. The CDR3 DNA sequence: TGTGCCAGCAGTTACCCGGACCTAGCTCCTCGTGGCACAGATACGCAGTATTTT.

The CDR3, as DNA: TGTGCCAGCAGCTTAAATGCGGGGAACACTGAAGCTTTCTTT. It is translated as CASSLNAGNTEAFF. This chain connects TRBV7-9 to TRBJ1-1; D is undetermined. Trimming cost V 2 bases and J 1 base, with 8 bases left between them. The CDR3 runs 14 residues. Germline V CDR1 and CDR2: SEHNR, FQNEAQ (reference sequence).

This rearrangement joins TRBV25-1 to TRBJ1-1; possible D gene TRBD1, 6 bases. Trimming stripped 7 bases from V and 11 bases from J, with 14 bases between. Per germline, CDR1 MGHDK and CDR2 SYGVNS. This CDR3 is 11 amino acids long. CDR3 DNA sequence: TGTGCCAGCATCTTACAGGGCCGGGCTTTCTTT. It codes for CASILQGRAFF.

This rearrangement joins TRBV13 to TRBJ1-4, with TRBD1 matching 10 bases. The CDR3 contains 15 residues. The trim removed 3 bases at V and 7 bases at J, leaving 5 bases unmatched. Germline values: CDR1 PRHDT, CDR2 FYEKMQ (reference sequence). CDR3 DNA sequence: TGTGCCAGCAGCTTTTCGGACAGGGGGAGTGAAAAACTGTTTTTT. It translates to CASSFSDRGSEKLFF.

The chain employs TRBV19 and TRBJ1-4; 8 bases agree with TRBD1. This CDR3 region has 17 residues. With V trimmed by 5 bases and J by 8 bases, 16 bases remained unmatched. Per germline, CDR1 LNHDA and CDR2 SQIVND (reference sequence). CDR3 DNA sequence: TGTGCCAGTAGTTCGCGGACAGGGCGCCTGGGGAACGAAAAACTGTTTTTT. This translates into CASSSRTGRLGNEKLFF.

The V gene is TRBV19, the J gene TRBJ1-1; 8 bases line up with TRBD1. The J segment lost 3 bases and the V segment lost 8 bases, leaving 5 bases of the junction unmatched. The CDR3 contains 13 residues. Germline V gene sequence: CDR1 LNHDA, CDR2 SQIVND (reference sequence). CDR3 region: CASVDRGDTEAFF. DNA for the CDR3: TGTGCCAGTGTCGACAGGGGCGACACTGAAGCTTTCTTT.

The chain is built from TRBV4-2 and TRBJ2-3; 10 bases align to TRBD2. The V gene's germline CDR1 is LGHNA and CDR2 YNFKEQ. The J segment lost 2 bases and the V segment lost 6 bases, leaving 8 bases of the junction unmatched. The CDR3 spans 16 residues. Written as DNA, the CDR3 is TGTGCCAGCAGTTTAATAGCGGGGGGCCTCACAGATACGCAGTATTTT. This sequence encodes CASSLIAGGLTDTQYF.